This is a list of T cell receptor beta chains from one sample in a study of breast tumors, draining lymph nodes, adjacent tissues. TCRdb redid the calling of the multiplex PCR reads with MiXCR, one entry per CDR3 protein. The sample records roughly 14,000 distinct CDR3 sequences, roughly three fifths being singletons. The source material was tumor-adjacent breast tissue. Receptor source: a female donor with breast cancer. Some clones in this sample may be carry-over from other donors' samples. The CDR3 runs from the conserved cysteine through the conserved F or W. D genes are given only for firm matches. Expanded clones are given a class, and other clones once, few, many or no size at all.

d_call,v_call,clone_size,j_call,cdr3_aa,cdr3_nt
TRBD1,TRBV10-2,NA,TRBJ2-2,CASRTGQGGTGELFF,TGCGCCAGCAGAACGGGACAGGGTGGGACCGGGGAGCTGTTTTTT
NA,TRBV30,NA,TRBJ1-3,CAWSLGGARGNTIYF,TGTGCCTGGAGTCTGGGGGGCGCGAGGGGAAACACCATATATTTT
TRBD2,TRBV12-3/TRBV12-4,NA,TRBJ2-7,CASSFRGGLAGGETYEQYF,TGTGCCAGCAGTTTCCGCGGGGGACTAGCGGGAGGGGAAACCTACGAGCAGTACTTC
NA,TRBV20-1,many,TRBJ1-2,CSAPDSFLNYGYTF,TGCAGTGCTCCGGACAGTTTCCTCAACTATGGCTACACCTTC
NA,TRBV25-1,NA,TRBJ2-1,CASREGHNEQFF,TGTGCCAGCAGGGAGGGCCACAATGAGCAGTTCTTC
NA,TRBV15,NA,TRBJ1-5,CATSTIGGGGNQPQHF,TGTGCCACCAGCACCATCGGCGGGGGCGGGAATCAGCCCCAGCATTTT
NA,TRBV6-5,many,TRBJ1-5,CASSRDGSNQPQHF,TGTGCCAGCAGTAGGGACGGTAGCAATCAGCCCCAGCATTTT
NA,TRBV25-1,NA,TRBJ2-5,CASSNRVETQYF,TGTGCCAGCAGCAACAGGGTAGAGACCCAGTACTTC
TRBD2,TRBV28,NA,TRBJ2-7,CASSPGAGVDEQYF,TGTGCCAGCAGCCCTGGCGCGGGAGTGGACGAGCAGTACTTC
NA,TRBV30,NA,TRBJ1-1,CATGRVSTEAFF,TGTGCGACCGGTAGGGTTTCCACTGAAGCTTTCTTT
NA,TRBV20-1,NA,TRBJ1-5,CSASPWNQPQHF,TGCAGTGCTAGTCCCTGGAATCAGCCCCAGCATTTT
NA,TRBV15,once,TRBJ1-2,CATSRVGGSGYGYTF,TGTGCCACCAGCAGAGTCGGGGGTTCGGGGTATGGCTACACCTTC
NA,TRBV5-5,NA,TRBJ2-7,CASYWGTGDQGQYF,TGTGCCAGCTATTGGGGGACGGGCGACCAGGGGCAGTACTTC
TRBD2,TRBV5-8,NA,TRBJ2-3,CASSQSGASTDTQYF,TGCGCCAGCAGCCAAAGCGGGGCTAGCACAGATACGCAGTATTTT
TRBD2,TRBV7-9,few,TRBJ2-2,CASSFGGGPTGELFF,TGTGCCAGCAGCTTCGGCGGGGGACCCACCGGGGAGCTGTTTTTT
TRBD2,TRBV4-2,many,TRBJ2-1,CASSQEGQREGHEQFF,TGTGCCAGCAGCCAAGAAGGGCAGCGGGAGGGCCATGAGCAGTTCTTC
TRBD2,TRBV7-2,NA,TRBJ2-5,CASSLTPSGLQETQYF,TGTGCCAGCAGCTTAACTCCTAGCGGGTTACAAGAGACCCAGTACTTC
NA,TRBV29-1,many,TRBJ1-5,CSVQAGPGNQPQHF,TGCAGCGTTCAGGCAGGGCCAGGCAATCAGCCCCAGCATTTT
NA,TRBV20-1,medium-sized,TRBJ2-3,CSALQSQGEDTQYF,TGCAGTGCCCTTCAGAGCCAGGGAGAAGATACGCAGTATTTT
NA,TRBV29-1,once,TRBJ1-1,CSVGKGQNTEAFF,TGCAGCGTAGGAAAGGGGCAGAACACTGAAGCTTTCTTT
TRBD1,TRBV12-3/TRBV12-4,many,TRBJ2-1,CASTQTGGSYNEQFF,TGTGCCAGCACCCAGACAGGGGGCTCCTACAATGAGCAGTTCTTC
NA,TRBV6-5,NA,TRBJ2-7,CASSYTLRYEQYF,TGTGCCAGCAGTTACACTCTTAGGTACGAGCAGTACTTC
NA,TRBV20-1,once,TRBJ2-7,CSARRGASSYEQYF,TGCAGTGCTAGACGAGGGGCGAGCTCCTACGAGCAGTACTTC
NA,TRBV7-3,NA,TRBJ2-2,CASSLKPATGELLF,TGTGCCAGCAGCTTAAAACCTGCGACCGGAGAGCTGCTTTTT
TRBD2,TRBV12-5,NA,TRBJ2-2,CASGRGSSGENTGELFF,TGTGCTAGTGGCCGGGGGTCTAGCGGGGAGAACACCGGGGAGCTGTTTTTT
NA,TRBV12-5,once,TRBJ1-5,CASGFRSNQPQHF,TGTGCTAGTGGTTTTAGGAGCAATCAGCCCCAGCATTTT
TRBD2,TRBV20-1,medium-sized,TRBJ2-7,CSARDWGLAGGVQYF,TGCAGTGCTAGAGATTGGGGACTAGCGGGAGGGGTGCAGTACTTC
TRBD2,TRBV5-8,many,TRBJ2-3,CASSWTTSPSTDTQYF,TGTGCCAGCAGCTGGACGACTAGCCCTAGCACAGATACGCAGTATTTT
TRBD2,TRBV15,NA,TRBJ2-3,CATSRMGTSGSGTSREQYF,TGTGCCACCAGCAGAATGGGGACTAGCGGGAGTGGAACGTCACGTGAGCAGTATTTT
NA,TRBV7-6,NA,TRBJ1-2,CASNLERGRGARNYGYTF,TGTGCCAGCAATCTTGAGAGGGGGAGAGGGGCGCGGAACTATGGCTACACCTTC
NA,TRBV2,NA,TRBJ1-3,CASSGGGAGNTIYF,TGTGCCAGCAGCGGAGGGGGAGCTGGAAACACCATATATTTT
NA,TRBV29-1,NA,TRBJ1-2,CSVADRNYGYTF,TGCAGCGTTGCGGACCGTAACTATGGCTACACCTTC
TRBD2,TRBV7-2,few,TRBJ2-3,CASSLGLAGRRAQYF,TGTGCCAGCAGCTTAGGACTAGCGGGACGGCGTGCGCAGTATTTT
NA,TRBV7-8,NA,TRBJ2-7,CASSLVTGPSGNYEQYF,TGTGCCAGCAGCTTAGTTACAGGGCCTAGCGGAAACTACGAGCAGTACTTC